The next 2 T cell receptor beta chains were all read from a single sample in a study of blood T cell repertoires in COVID-19. Measured with immunoSEQ multiplex PCR; TCRdb has only the in-frame clones, and not every one. Among under 300,000 clones, 75% to 90% were seen once, and the ten largest hold about 12%. The sample taken for sequencing was peripheral blood. The source of these receptors is a woman in her 70s with COVID-19, enrolled during active disease.

This clone came up once. CDR3 in amino acids: CASSYPGTLEAFF. CDR3 sequence (DNA): TGTGCCAGCAGTTACCCCGGGACACTTGAAGCTTTCTTT. The gene calls are TRBV6-5 and TRBJ1-1; possibly TRBD1 for D (6 bases). Germline values: CDR1 MNHEY, CDR2 SVGAGI. There are 13 residues in the CDR3. V was cut by 2 bases and J by 7 bases, with 11 bases left in between.

V usage is TRBV11-2 and J usage is TRBJ2-7; no reliable D call. The CDR3 loop spans 11 amino acids. In germline, CDR1 is SGHAT, CDR2 FQNNGV. V was shortened by 9 bases and J by 2 bases, with 8 bases between the two germline ends. The CDR3 DNA reads as TGTGCCAGTCGAGGTCCCTACGAGCAGTACTTC. Translating gives CASRGPYEQYF. Variable domain in full (rest from reference TRBV11-2 and TRBJ2-7): EAGVAQSPRYKIIEKRQSVAFWCNPISGHATLYWYQQILGQGPKLLIQFQNNGVVDDSQLPKDRFSAERLKGVDSTLKIQPAKLEDSAVYLCASRGPYEQYFGPGTRLTVT.